The TCR beta chain under discussion was sequenced for a study of cytomegalovirus exposure and HLA in healthy donors. Study-wide results and caveats: At a 0.05 false discovery rate, a later analysis found 15,000 to 20,000 TCR beta sequences to be associated with HLA alleles. V segments that were indistinguishable, TRBV6-2 and TRBV6-3 among them, were omitted from analysis. As immune exposure information, only CMV serostatus was available.

Concerning this clone: Its antigen is still unknown.

The CDR3 has 14 residues. CDR1 is SGHDT, CDR2 YYEEEE, per germline. Trimming removed 3 bases from V and 1 base from J, with 10 bases in between. It was with 60 Vbeta and 13 Jbeta primers that the PCR ran. Profiling relied on immunoSEQ multiplex PCR, and the TCRdb table lists in-frame clones only, not all of them. The sample's table shows around 80,000 clones. Sequencing input: PBMCs. The J gene is TRBJ1-1, the V gene TRBV5-6; weak D call: TRBD1 (5 bases). The clonotype originates from a middle-aged man in good health and CMV-seronegative. CDR3 coding DNA: TGTGCCAGCAGCTGGGGCCGGGCGAACACTGAAGCTTTCTTT. It is translated as CASSWGRANTEAFF.